The rows below give T cell receptor beta chains drawn from one sample of a study of blood T cell repertoires in COVID-19. Profiling relied on immunoSEQ multiplex PCR, and the TCRdb table lists in-frame clones only, not all of them. The sample lists about 150,000 clones; approximately 86% were seen once. The sequencing input was PBMCs or T cells enriched from blood (not recorded which). The receptors originated from a woman aged 40 to 50 who had been exposed to COVID-19. CDR3s include the opening cysteine and the closing phenylalanine or tryptophan. Fields, in order: V gene, D gene, J gene, clone size, CDR3 DNA, CDR3 protein. A D gene is named only where the DNA matches it firmly. Clone size is shown for a subset of rows, as once, few, many or a class of expanded clone.

V: TRBV25-1
D: -
J: TRBJ2-7
size: -
DNA: TGTGCCAGCCTACCACCGTACGAGCAGTACTTC
CDR3: CASLPPYEQYF

V: TRBV2
D: -
J: TRBJ2-5
size: -
DNA: TGTGCCAGCACTCGGCAGGCGCCGGAGACCCAGTACTTC
CDR3: CASTRQAPETQYF

V: TRBV4-1
D: -
J: TRBJ1-3
size: -
DNA: TGCGCCTCCCGGGACACCCTCTCTGGAAACACCATATATTTT
CDR3: CASRDTLSGNTIYF

V: TRBV19
D: TRBD1
J: TRBJ1-5
size: -
DNA: TGTGCCAGTAGTGAGATCGACAGGGGCAATCAGCCCCAGCATTTT
CDR3: CASSEIDRGNQPQHF

V: TRBV5-1
D: -
J: TRBJ1-5
size: -
DNA: TGCGCCAGCAGCTTGGAGACAGGCAATCAGCCCCAGCATTTT
CDR3: CASSLETGNQPQHF

V: TRBV7-6
D: -
J: TRBJ1-4
size: -
DNA: TGTGCCAGCAGCCCAAGACTGGACAGTCTTAATGAAAAACTGTTTTTT
CDR3: CASSPRLDSLNEKLFF

V: TRBV4-3
D: -
J: TRBJ2-7
size: once
DNA: TGCGCCAGCAGCCAAGATCGGAGCCGGGAGCAGTACTTC
CDR3: CASSQDRSREQYF

V: TRBV25-1
D: TRBD2
J: TRBJ2-1
size: -
DNA: TGTGCCAGCAGTGGAGTTAGCGGGGGTGGCAATGAGCAGTTCTTC
CDR3: CASSGVSGGGNEQFF

V: TRBV7-2
D: -
J: TRBJ1-5
size: -
DNA: TGTGCCAGCAGCTTAGCGGCTGCCCCCCAGCATTTT
CDR3: CASSLAAAPQHF

V: TRBV29-1
D: TRBD1
J: TRBJ1-1
size: -
DNA: TGCAGCGTCGCAAGACCCGGGACAGAAAACACTGAAGCTTTCTTT
CDR3: CSVARPGTENTEAFF

V: TRBV5-4
D: TRBD1
J: TRBJ2-1
size: -
DNA: TGTGCCAGCAGCCCAGGGGGCCACGGCTCCTACAATGAGCAGTTCTTC
CDR3: CASSPGGHGSYNEQFF

V: TRBV25-1
D: -
J: TRBJ2-7
size: -
DNA: TGTGCCAGCAGTGACCCCCTTATTCGGCAGTACTTC
CDR3: CASSDPLIRQYF

V: TRBV6-2/TRBV6-3
D: TRBD1
J: TRBJ1-2
size: -
DNA: TGTGCCAGCAGTTATACGGGGACAGTTTATGGCTACACCTTC
CDR3: CASSYTGTVYGYTF

V: TRBV27
D: -
J: TRBJ2-7
size: once
DNA: TGTGCCAGCAGTTTATCGACAGACTACGAGCAGTACTTC
CDR3: CASSLSTDYEQYF

V: TRBV29-1
D: TRBD1
J: TRBJ2-7
size: -
DNA: TGCAGCGTTGACGGGACAGCCTCCTACGAGCAGTACTTC
CDR3: CSVDGTASYEQYF

V: TRBV5-1
D: TRBD1
J: TRBJ1-5
size: -
DNA: TGCGCCAGCAGCCCCGGACAGGGGGGAAATCAGCCCCAGCATTTT
CDR3: CASSPGQGGNQPQHF

V: TRBV6-2/TRBV6-3
D: TRBD2
J: TRBJ2-1
size: -
DNA: TGTGCCAGCAGTGGGGGGACTAGCGGGAGGGTTATCAATGAGCAGTTCTTC
CDR3: CASSGGTSGRVINEQFF

V: TRBV28
D: TRBD1
J: TRBJ2-7
size: once
DNA: TGTGCCAGCGAAGACCGACAGGGGTACTCCTACGAGCAGTACTTC
CDR3: CASEDRQGYSYEQYF

V: TRBV12-3/TRBV12-4
D: -
J: TRBJ1-2
size: -
DNA: TGTGCCAGCAGTCCTGACAGGCTTAGAGGCTACACCTTC
CDR3: CASSPDRLRGYTF

V: TRBV18
D: TRBD1
J: TRBJ2-7
size: -
DNA: TGTGCCAGCTCACCGAAAGGGACAGGGGAAAGCGAGCAGTACTTC
CDR3: CASSPKGTGESEQYF

V: TRBV9
D: TRBD1
J: TRBJ1-4
size: -
DNA: TGTGCCAGCAGCGTCCGGGACAGAGCAACTAATGAAAAACTGTTTTTT
CDR3: CASSVRDRATNEKLFF

V: TRBV27
D: -
J: TRBJ1-2
size: -
DNA: TGTGCCAGCAGTTTATCGGGGGGGGGCTTTGGCTACACCTTC
CDR3: CASSLSGGGFGYTF

V: TRBV14
D: -
J: TRBJ2-1
size: once
DNA: TGTGCCAGCAGCCAAGGGCGCGGCTATTACAATGAGCAGTTCTTC
CDR3: CASSQGRGYYNEQFF

V: TRBV5-1
D: TRBD2
J: TRBJ2-1
size: -
DNA: TGCGCCAGCAGCGGAATAGCGGGGGGGCCGTACAATGAGCAGTTCTTC
CDR3: CASSGIAGGPYNEQFF

V: TRBV5-1
D: TRBD1
J: TRBJ1-5
size: few
DNA: TGCGCCAGCAGCCCCGGGACAGGGGGTGTCCAGCCCCAGCATTTT
CDR3: CASSPGTGGVQPQHF

V: TRBV27
D: -
J: TRBJ2-6
size: -
DNA: TGTGCCAGCAGTCCCCGCAGGCCCTCTGGGGCCAACGTCCTGACTTTC
CDR3: CASSPRRPSGANVLTF

V: TRBV5-6
D: -
J: TRBJ2-2
size: -
DNA: TGTGCCAGCAGCTTGGCGGAGGGGTTCGTCACCGGGGAGCTGTTTTTT
CDR3: CASSLAEGFVTGELFF

V: TRBV5-1
D: -
J: TRBJ2-7
size: once
DNA: TGCGCCAGCAGCTTGGGCGGGTCCCTGGGGTACGAGCAGTACTTC
CDR3: CASSLGGSLGYEQYF

V: TRBV4-3
D: TRBD1
J: TRBJ1-2
size: -
DNA: TGCGCCAGCAGCCAAGCGACAGGGAGGAGCATTGGCTACACCTTC
CDR3: CASSQATGRSIGYTF

V: TRBV27
D: -
J: TRBJ1-6
size: -
DNA: TGTGCCAGCAGCTTTGCGGGGGGGTATAATTCACCCCTCCACTTT
CDR3: CASSFAGGYNSPLHF

V: TRBV18
D: -
J: TRBJ2-3
size: -
DNA: TGTGCCAGCTCACCACTCGGCAGGGGAGTTTCAGATACGCAGTATTTT
CDR3: CASSPLGRGVSDTQYF

V: TRBV7-2
D: TRBD1
J: TRBJ1-6
size: -
DNA: TGTGCCAGCAGCTTAGCAGGAGGGGGCCGTAATTCACCCCTCCACTTT
CDR3: CASSLAGGGRNSPLHF

V: TRBV7-2
D: -
J: TRBJ1-5
size: -
DNA: TGTGCCAGCAGCTTTTACTCCTTAGATAGCAATCAGCCCCAGCATTTT
CDR3: CASSFYSLDSNQPQHF

V: TRBV5-1
D: TRBD2
J: TRBJ2-3
size: -
DNA: TGCGCCAGCAGCGGGGGACTAGCGTCGACAGATACGCAGTATTTT
CDR3: CASSGGLASTDTQYF

V: TRBV18
D: -
J: TRBJ2-7
size: -
DNA: TGTGCCAGCTCACCACGCGGGTCCTCCTACGAGCAGTACTTC
CDR3: CASSPRGSSYEQYF

V: TRBV9
D: -
J: TRBJ2-7
size: -
DNA: TGTGCCAGCAGCGTTGGCGGGGACTCACGCTCCCATTCCTACGAGCAGTACTTC
CDR3: CASSVGGDSRSHSYEQYF

V: TRBV5-1
D: TRBD1
J: TRBJ2-2
size: -
DNA: TGCGCCAGCACACAAAGACAGGGAACCGGGGAGCTGTTTTTT
CDR3: CASTQRQGTGELFF

V: TRBV5-4
D: TRBD2
J: TRBJ2-3
size: -
DNA: TGTGCCAGCAGCTTGTCGCGGGGGGGGCCAGATACGCAGTATTTT
CDR3: CASSLSRGGPDTQYF

V: TRBV2
D: TRBD1
J: TRBJ1-5
size: -
DNA: TGTGCCAGCGGAGGACAGGGGTTAGGACAGCCCCAGCATTTT
CDR3: CASGGQGLGQPQHF

V: TRBV4-3
D: -
J: TRBJ1-2
size: -
DNA: TGCGCCAGCAGCCAAGGATACGGGTCCAACTATGGCTACACCTTC
CDR3: CASSQGYGSNYGYTF

V: TRBV5-1
D: TRBD1
J: TRBJ2-5
size: -
DNA: TGCGCCAGCAGCCCGGGGACAGTCCAGGGGGAGACCCAGTACTTC
CDR3: CASSPGTVQGETQYF

V: TRBV5-6
D: TRBD2
J: TRBJ2-7
size: -
DNA: TGTGCCAGCAGCCCACTAGCGGGGGCTACCTACGAGCAGTACTTC
CDR3: CASSPLAGATYEQYF

V: TRBV20-1
D: -
J: TRBJ2-3
size: -
DNA: TGCAGTGCTCAGCAGGGGAACACGCAGTATTTT
CDR3: CSAQQGNTQYF

V: TRBV10-1
D: TRBD2
J: TRBJ2-7
size: -
DNA: TGCGCCAGCAGTGCTAGCGGGAGTCTTTACGAGCAGTACTTC
CDR3: CASSASGSLYEQYF

V: TRBV19
D: -
J: TRBJ1-3
size: -
DNA: TGTGCCAGTAGTCCAGACAACTCTGGAAACACCATATATTTT
CDR3: CASSPDNSGNTIYF

V: TRBV7-2
D: -
J: TRBJ2-7
size: -
DNA: TGTGCCAGCAGCTTAGACGTCGGTAACTCCTACGAGCAGTACTTC
CDR3: CASSLDVGNSYEQYF

V: TRBV7-9
D: -
J: TRBJ2-4
size: -
DNA: TGTGCCAGCAGCCCACAGGTAGCCAAAAACATTCAGTACTTC
CDR3: CASSPQVAKNIQYF

V: TRBV5-3
D: TRBD1
J: TRBJ1-3
size: -
DNA: TGTGCCAGAAGCCCCGGGACAGGGAACCCTGGAAACACCATATATTTT
CDR3: CARSPGTGNPGNTIYF

V: TRBV13
D: -
J: TRBJ2-5
size: -
DNA: TGTGCCAGCGGGGCCCCGGGGGAAGTCGGGGAGACCCAGTACTTC
CDR3: CASGAPGEVGETQYF

V: TRBV5-6
D: -
J: TRBJ1-2
size: -
DNA: TGTGCCAGCAGCTTGGAAGCTGGCTACACCTTC
CDR3: CASSLEAGYTF

V: TRBV2
D: -
J: TRBJ2-7
size: -
DNA: TGTGCCAGCAGGGAGTACGAGCAGTACTTC
CDR3: CASREYEQYF

V: TRBV27
D: -
J: TRBJ2-7
size: -
DNA: TGTGCCAGCAGAGGACAGTTCTACGAGCAGTACTTC
CDR3: CASRGQFYEQYF